The rows below give T cell receptor beta chains drawn from one sample of a study of blood T cell repertoires in COVID-19. Clones were sequenced by immunoSEQ multiplex PCR, and TCRdb holds only the in-frame ones, with some missing. The table includes 100,000 or so clones, approximately 81% detected once. The sequenced sample was peripheral blood. The receptors stem from a woman aged 70 to 79 with active or convalescent COVID-19. CDR3s include the opening cysteine and the closing phenylalanine or tryptophan. D genes are given only for firm matches. Size tells how often a clone was seen (once, few, many) or the class of an expanded clone, and some rows leave it out.

>TRBJ2-6|TRBV4-1|few|TRBD2|18
TGCGCCAGCAGCCCAGGACTAGCGGGGAGCTCTGGGGCCAACGTCCTGACTTTC
CASSPGLAGSSGANVLTF
>TRBJ2-7|TRBV27|once|-|13
TGTGCCAGCAGACCTTCAGGGGGAGGCGAGCAGTACTTC
CASRPSGGGEQYF
>TRBJ1-5|TRBV19|-|TRBD1|18
TGTGCCAGTAGTATACCCAGACAGGGATTATATAGCAATCAGCCCCAGCATTTT
CASSIPRQGLYSNQPQHF
>TRBJ1-3|TRBV11-2|-|-|12
TGTGCCAGCAGCTTCACTGGAAACACCATATATTTT
CASSFTGNTIYF
>TRBJ1-5|TRBV25-1|-|TRBD1|14
TGTGCCAGCAGTGAAGGGACAGGGGGTCAGCCCCAGCATTTT
CASSEGTGGQPQHF
>TRBJ1-5|TRBV4-3|-|TRBD1|17
TGCGCCAGCAGCCAAGATGCGGGAGGGGGCGGTAATCAGCCCCAGCATTTT
CASSQDAGGGGNQPQHF
>TRBJ2-2|TRBV19|-|TRBD2|17
TGTGCCAGTAGTATGGAGGGCAGCGGGAGGGGGACCGGGGAGCTGTTTTTT
CASSMEGSGRGTGELFF
>TRBJ1-4|TRBV7-9|-|TRBD1|15
TGTGCCAGCAGCTTGGGGACAGGGAGTAATGAAAAACTGTTTTTT
CASSLGTGSNEKLFF
>TRBJ1-1|TRBV5-5|-|-|13
TGTGCCAGCAGCTTGGTGGGGGGGGCTGAAGCTTTCTTT
CASSLVGGAEAFF
>TRBJ2-7|TRBV11-2|-|-|14
TGTGCCAGCAGCTTACAGCCAGGGGTCGGCGAGCAGTACTTC
CASSLQPGVGEQYF
>TRBJ1-2|TRBV5-5|-|-|14
TGTGCCAGCAGCTTGGCCCCAGGGAACTATGGCTACACCTTC
CASSLAPGNYGYTF
>TRBJ1-2|TRBV24-1|once|-|12
TGTGCCACCAGTCGAGCAGCGGATGGCTACACCTTC
CATSRAADGYTF
>TRBJ1-1|TRBV30|-|-|14
TGTGCCTGGACGTTCATTGGGGGGGACACTGAAGCTTTCTTT
CAWTFIGGDTEAFF
>TRBJ2-7|TRBV10-2|-|TRBD1|15
TGCGCCAGCAGACCCAGGACAGGGGGACCCTACGAGCAGTACTTC
CASRPRTGGPYEQYF
>TRBJ2-3|TRBV24-1|-|TRBD1|16
TGTGCCACCAGTGAGACGACAGGGAGCGGCACAGATACGCAGTATTTT
CATSETTGSGTDTQYF
>TRBJ2-3|TRBV4-3|-|TRBD1|15
TGCGCCAGCAGCCAAGGAGCACAGGGGGCAGATACGCAGTATTTT
CASSQGAQGADTQYF
>TRBJ2-1|TRBV7-2|-|TRBD1|15
TGTGCCAGCAGCCGCAACGGACAGGGTTATTATGAGCAGTTCTTC
CASSRNGQGYYEQFF
>TRBJ2-4|TRBV14|-|TRBD2|13
TGTGCCAGCAGCCAATTGGGAGGGAATGCCCAGTACTTC
CASSQLGGNAQYF
>TRBJ2-7|TRBV27|once|TRBD2|14
TGTGCCAGCAGTGCTGGACTAGAACTCCGCGAGCAGTACTTC
CASSAGLELREQYF
>TRBJ2-5|TRBV5-1|-|TRBD2|14
TGCGCCAGCAGCTTTAGCGGGACCCAAGAGACCCAGTACTTC
CASSFSGTQETQYF
>TRBJ2-1|TRBV3-1/TRBV3-2|-|TRBD2|15
TGTGCCAGCAGCCAAGGAGAAGTAGCGGGAGGGGGGCAGTTCTTC
CASSQGEVAGGGQFF
>TRBJ2-1|TRBV19|-|-|11
TGTGCCAGTGGGCAGTACAATGAGCAGTTCTTC
CASGQYNEQFF
>TRBJ2-1|TRBV16|-|-|13
TGTGCCAGCAGCCAACGGCAGGGCGATGAGCAGTTCTTC
CASSQRQGDEQFF
>TRBJ1-5|TRBV3-1/TRBV3-2|-|-|16
TGTGCCAGCAGCCATCATCCCCGGGGGTCCGGTCAGCCCCAGCATTTT
CASSHHPRGSGQPQHF
>TRBJ2-1|TRBV7-8|-|-|16
TGTGCCAGCAGCTTAGATCTAGGACTCAGTTACAATGAGCAGTTCTTC
CASSLDLGLSYNEQFF
>TRBJ2-3|TRBV9|-|TRBD2|17
TGTGCCAGCAGCGTAGGACTAGCGGGGGGATCCCCGGATACGCAGTATTTT
CASSVGLAGGSPDTQYF
>TRBJ2-5|TRBV4-1|-|TRBD1|14
TGCGCCAGCAGCCAAACACAGGGGGGAGAGACCCAGTACTTC
CASSQTQGGETQYF
>TRBJ1-6|TRBV3-1/TRBV3-2|-|-|13
TGTGCCAGCAGCCGTTCGGACTATTCACCCCTCCACTTT
CASSRSDYSPLHF